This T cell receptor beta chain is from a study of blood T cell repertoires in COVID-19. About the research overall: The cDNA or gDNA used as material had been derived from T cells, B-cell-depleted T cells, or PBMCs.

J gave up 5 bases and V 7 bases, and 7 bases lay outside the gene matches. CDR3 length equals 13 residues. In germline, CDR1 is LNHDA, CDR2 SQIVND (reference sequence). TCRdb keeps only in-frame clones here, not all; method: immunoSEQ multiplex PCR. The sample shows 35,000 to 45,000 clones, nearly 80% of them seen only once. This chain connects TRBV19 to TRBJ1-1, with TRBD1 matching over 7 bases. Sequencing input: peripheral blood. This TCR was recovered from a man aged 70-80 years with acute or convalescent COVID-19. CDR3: CASIEGAGTEAFF. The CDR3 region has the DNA TGTGCCAGTATAGAGGGGGCTGGGACTGAAGCTTTCTTT.